This TCR beta chain was documented in a study of T cells of healthy individuals listed by TCRdb under 2018. Of note for this clonotype: Its antigen remains undetermined. Per-base qualities were not stored, and no clone one base away is much larger.

Reading from cysteine to phenylalanine, the CDR3 counts 14 amino acids. Just CDR3 DNA is preserved here, 42 bases in frame from base 1. At the junction V is shortened by 4 bases and J by 2 bases; bases outside the gene matches: 4. According to the germline V gene (reference sequence), CDR1 reads MNHEY and CDR2 reads SMNVEV. The method was 5' RACE. TCRdb names Illumina MiSeq as the instrument used. TCRdb reworked the public reads: Q25 trimming with fastp, MiXCR clone assembly, productive beta chains retained. Identical CDR3 protein sequences are pooled into one entry, listed with their most common genes and DNA. The sample yields nearly 100,000 distinct CDR3 sequences; around 17% were counted once. Of the sample, approximately 6% is held by the ten largest clones.

Recombination linked TRBV27 to TRBJ2-7, and 8 junction bases match TRBD2. This TCR was recovered from a human donor in good health. The DNA sequence follows: TGTGCCAGCAGTTCCGGGACTAGAGCCTACGAGCAGTACTTC. It is translated as CASSSGTRAYEQYF.